The next 31 T cell receptor beta chains were all read from a single sample in a study of shared clonotypes between healthy human individuals. Clones were read by immunoSEQ multiplex PCR, and TCRdb kept only the in-frame ones, dropping some. The data show some 2,400,000 clones, with approximately 95% seen just once and approximately 0.13% held by the top ten. Sequencing was performed on naive CD4+ T cells sorted from blood. Subset in this sample: CD45RA+ positively selected. All receptors come from a man between 18 and 29 years old in good health.

V and J are TRBV6-5 and TRBJ2-1; 10 bases map to TRBD2. The germline V gene encodes CDR1 MNHEY and CDR2 SVGAGI. The CDR3 loop spans 14 amino acids. Trimming at V came to 6 bases and at J to 2 bases, leaving 1 base not matched to a gene. The DNA of the CDR3 is TGTGCCAGCAGAGGGACTAGCGCCTACAATGAGCAGTTCTTC. Protein product: CASRGTSAYNEQFF.

This rearrangement joins TRBV19 to TRBJ1-2, with D hard to call. Germline-derived CDR1 and CDR2 are LNHDA and SQIVND (reference sequence). V dropped 6 bases and J dropped 4 bases, with 15 bases sitting between them. This CDR3 has 14 residues. The DNA of the CDR3 is TGTGCCAGTAGCTCCTGGGGTTTGTCCTATGGCTACACCTTC. It is translated as CASSSWGLSYGYTF.

The V gene is TRBV28, the J gene TRBJ1-2; tentatively, D is TRBD1 (5 bases). Trimming shortened V by 3 bases and J by 8 bases, and 13 bases separated the two germline ends. In germline, CDR1 is MDHEN, CDR2 SYDVKM. The CDR3 has 13 residues. CDR3 in amino acids: CASSFGDPGGYTF. CDR3 in DNA: TGTGCCAGCAGTTTTGGGGACCCGGGGGGCTACACCTTC.

CDR3: CSVNTGLRNEQFF. CDR3 DNA sequence: TGCAGCGTGAACACAGGGTTGAGGAATGAGCAGTTCTTC. The V gene is TRBV29-1, the J gene TRBJ2-1; D is possibly TRBD1 (6 bases). The CDR3 is made up of 13 amino acids. CDR1 SQVTM and CDR2 ANQGSEA come from the germline V gene. V lost 6 bases and J 7 bases, leaving 16 bases between the germline ends.

This chain connects TRBV5-1 to TRBJ1-1; D not certain. V lost 2 bases and J lost 4, with 18 bases in between. The CDR3 loop spans 16 amino acids. CDR1 SGHRS and CDR2 YFSETQ come from the germline V gene. The CDR3 nucleotides are TGCGCCAGCAGCTTAGATACGACGGACGTCGGCACTGAAGCTTTCTTT. Translating gives CASSLDTTDVGTEAFF.

This chain joins TRBV6-6 and TRBJ2-3; D tentatively reads TRBD1 or TRBD2 (5 bases each). Trimming stripped 10 bases from V and 0 bases from J, with 20 bases between. The CDR3 consists of 16 residues. Germline CDR1 and CDR2: MNHNY and SVGAGI (reference sequence). This chain's CDR3 is CATMGRSRGSTDTQYF. In DNA, the CDR3 is TGTGCCACAATGGGACGGAGCCGGGGAAGCACAGATACGCAGTATTTT.

The chain links TRBV6-5 to TRBJ2-7; D is possibly TRBD1 (6 bases). Germline V gives CDR1 MNHEY, CDR2 SVGAGI. This CDR3 contains 15 residues. Trimming took off 2 bases at V and 6 bases at J, with 17 bases between the two ends. The CDR3 here is CASSYQGQGFSEQYF. CDR3 DNA sequence: TGTGCCAGCAGTTACCAGGGGCAGGGGTTCTCCGAGCAGTACTTC.

This clone was detected once. The chain combines TRBV18 with TRBJ1-3, with a possible D match to TRBD1 (5 bases). Trimming took off 3 bases at V and 6 bases at J, with 18 bases between the two ends. Germline CDR1 and CDR2: KGHSH and LQKENI. The CDR3 covers 16 residues. This CDR3 reads CASSPISGTGKNTIYF. The CDR3 nucleotides read TGTGCCAGCTCACCCATCAGCGGGACGGGCAAAAACACCATATATTTT.

V and J are TRBV28 and TRBJ2-7; D gene ambiguous. The CDR3 totals 15 residues. V was trimmed by 2 bases and J by 5 bases, leaving 16 bases between them. Germline V CDR1 and CDR2: MDHEN, SYDVKM. The CDR3 sequence: CASSLTGIGSDEQYF. CDR3 nucleotide sequence: TGTGCCAGCAGTTTAACGGGTATAGGAAGCGACGAGCAGTACTTC.

In the case of this clone: One junction end does not reproduce the germline sequence, and a read error may be involved. The chain employs TRBV5-1 and TRBJ2-3, with 15 bases fitting TRBD2. CDR1 SGHRS and CDR2 YFSETQ come from the germline V gene. The CDR3 runs to 17 residues. In DNA form, the CDR3 reads TGCGCCAGCAGCCCCTCGGGACTAGCGGGAGGAGAAACCCCCCAAATCTTT. It is translated as CASSPSGLAGGETPQIF.

The V call is TRBV28, the J call TRBJ1-2, with 8 bases aligning to TRBD1. The CDR3 runs to 14 residues. V was clipped by 5 bases and J by 4 bases; unmatched bases: 6. Germline assignment: CDR1 MDHEN and CDR2 SYDVKM. The CDR3 coding sequence is TGTGCCAGCAGTGCCGGACAGGGCGGCTATGGCTACACCTTC. Protein product: CASSAGQGGYGYTF.

V and J are TRBV7-2 and TRBJ1-6; unclear D gene. V was cut by 5 bases and J by 6 bases, with 11 bases left in between. Per the germline V gene, CDR1 is SGHTA and CDR2 is FQGNSA. The CDR3 totals 14 residues. CDR3 loop: CASSPLDGNSPLHF. The CDR3 DNA sequence: TGTGCCAGCAGCCCCCTTGACGGTAATTCACCCCTCCACTTT.

The rearrangement joins TRBV5-4 to TRBJ2-1, with TRBD1 matching 11 bases. The CDR3 length is 15 residues. The germline CDR1 and CDR2 sequences are SGHNT and YYREEE (reference sequence). With 3 bases clipped from V and 7 bases from J, the junction kept 6 bases outside the gene matches. The CDR3 DNA reads TGTGCCAGCAGCTCGAACGGACAGGGGGCTAATGAGCAGTTCTTC. Encoded protein: CASSSNGQGANEQFF.

The chain joins TRBV12-5 to TRBJ2-3; D is uncertain. V was shortened by 4 bases and J by 5 bases, with 4 bases between the two germline ends. This CDR3 contains 11 residues. Germline values: CDR1 LGHNT, CDR2 FRNRAP. CDR3 loop: CASGSVDTQYF. The CDR3 region has the DNA TGTGCTAGTGGTTCGGTAGATACGCAGTATTTT.

The chain employs TRBV6-6 and TRBJ2-1; 7 nucleotides line up with TRBD1. J gave up 5 bases and V 4 bases, and 8 bases lay outside the gene matches. The CDR3 runs 15 residues. CDR1 and CDR2 (germline): MNHNY, SVGAGI (reference sequence). The CDR3 loop reads CASSSVQGYNNEQFF. CDR3 nucleotide sequence: TGTGCCAGCAGTTCCGTACAGGGGTACAACAATGAGCAGTTCTTC.

The chain combines TRBV7-2 with TRBJ2-7, with TRBD2 matching over 7 bases. Unmatched junction bases numbered 12, after V lost 8 bases and J lost 2 bases. This CDR3 is built from 15 residues. The germline V gene has CDR1 SGHTA and CDR2 FQGNSA. CDR3 amino acids: CASRYGASGTYEQYF. CDR3 bases: TGTGCCAGCCGATATGGGGCTAGCGGTACCTACGAGCAGTACTTC. The full variable domain, with the rest looked up from reference TRBV7-2 and TRBJ2-7, is GAGVSQSPSNKVTEKGKDVELRCDPISGHTALYWYRQSLGQGLEFLIYFQGNSAPDKSGLPSDRFSAERTGGSVSTLTIQRTQQEDSAVYLCASRYGASGTYEQYFGPGTRLTVT.

Comments on this clone: Other DNA sequences from this sample encode an identical CDR3 as well. This chain uses TRBV6-6 with TRBJ2-7; the match to TRBD1 covers 9 bases. CDR1 and CDR2 from the germline V gene are MNHNY and SVGAGI (reference sequence). V gave up 5 bases and J gave up 2 bases; unmatched junction bases: 1. CDR3 length: 13 amino acids. CDR3 loop: CASSGTGTYEQYF. The DNA for the CDR3 is TGTGCCAGCAGTGGGACAGGGACCTACGAGCAGTACTTC.

The chain employs TRBV5-4 and TRBJ2-7, with TRBD1 matching 7 bases. This CDR3 has 14 residues. The trim removed 2 bases at V and 5 bases at J, leaving 7 bases unmatched. Germline V gene data show CDR1 as SGHNT and CDR2 as YYREEE (reference sequence). As DNA, the CDR3 is TGTGCCAGCAGCTTAAGGGACAGTAACCACGAGCAGTACTTC. Translation gives CASSLRDSNHEQYF.

This chain uses TRBV14 with TRBJ2-5; D perhaps matches TRBD1 (6 bases). Trimming stripped 4 bases from V and 2 bases from J, with 11 bases between. CDR1 and CDR2 (germline): SGHDN, FVKESK. The CDR3 has 14 amino acids. The CDR3 reads CASSLLQGQETQYF. CDR3 nucleotides: TGTGCCAGCAGCCTGCTTCAGGGGCAAGAGACCCAGTACTTC.

The gene calls are TRBV5-1 and TRBJ1-2; D not certain. This CDR3 has 13 residues. From germline, CDR1 is SGHRS and CDR2 YFSETQ. V was pared by 0 bases and J by 7 bases, with 10 bases between. The CDR3, as DNA: TGCGCCAGCAGCTTGGAGGTAACGGGTGGCTACACCTTC. It yields the protein CASSLEVTGGYTF. The variable domain in full, with the rest retrieved from reference TRBV5-1 and TRBJ1-2, is KAGVTQTPRYLIKTRGQQVTLSCSPISGHRSVSWYQQTPGQGLQFLFEYFSETQRNKGNFPGRFSGRQFSNSRSEMNVSTLELGDSALYLCASSLEVTGGYTFGSGTRLTVV.

This clone was picked up one time. The CDR3 loop reads CSVGEAAETQYF. CDR3 DNA: TGCAGCGTTGGGGAGGCGGCGGAGACCCAGTACTTC. The chain recombines TRBV29-1 with TRBJ2-5; D may be TRBD2 (6 bases). The CDR3 length is 12 residues. Germline-derived CDR1 and CDR2 are SQVTM and ANQGSEA. Trimming took 4 bases from V and 5 from J, leaving 11 bases between them.

The rearrangement links TRBV9 to TRBJ2-5; D is undetermined. Between the trimmed V and J ends, which lost 0 bases and 2 bases, there was a span of 14 bases. Germline loops: CDR1 SGDLS, CDR2 YYNGEE. The CDR3 runs to 16 residues. DNA of the CDR3: TGTGCCAGCAGCGTAGCTCCTTGGCAACTACAAGAGACCCAGTACTTC. This encodes CASSVAPWQLQETQYF.

V and J are TRBV6-5 and TRBJ2-7, with D unresolved. V was clipped by 0 bases and J by 2 bases, with 11 bases between them. This CDR3 has 15 residues. CDR1 and CDR2 (germline): MNHEY, SVGAGI. The CDR3 bases are TGTGCCAGCAGTTACTCGCGAGACACTACCTACGAGCAGTACTTC. The encoded protein is CASSYSRDTTYEQYF.

The chain has TRBV7-2 and TRBJ2-5; weak D call: TRBD1 (5 bases). Between the trimmed V and J ends, which lost 6 bases and 0 bases, there was a span of 14 bases. The CDR3 length is 15 residues. Germline V gene sequence: CDR1 SGHTA, CDR2 FQGNSA. CDR3 in amino acids: CASSYRQPYQETQYF. The CDR3 DNA sequence: TGTGCCAGCAGTTACAGACAGCCGTACCAAGAGACCCAGTACTTC.

V usage is TRBV2 and J usage is TRBJ2-3, with TRBD2 matching 11 bases. There are 15 residues in the CDR3. Germline V gives CDR1 SNHLY, CDR2 FYNNEI. Germline trimming cut 5 bases from V and 3 bases from J; bases unmatched to any gene: 4. The chain's CDR3 is CASSLAGGPTDTQYF. The CDR3 nucleotides are TGTGCCAGCAGTTTAGCGGGAGGGCCGACAGATACGCAGTATTTT.

V usage is TRBV4-3 and J usage is TRBJ2-2; 8 bases are a match to TRBD2. The germline CDR1 and CDR2 sequences are LGHNA and YSLEER. Trimming removed 1 base from V and 6 bases from J; junction bases left unmatched: 7. CDR3 length equals 16 residues. This chain's CDR3 is CASSQGDSGTPGELFF. As DNA, the CDR3 is TGCGCCAGCAGCCAAGGAGATAGCGGGACCCCCGGGGAGCTGTTTTTT.

The gene calls are TRBV5-1 and TRBJ2-7, with 7 positions matching TRBD1. The CDR3 spans 14 residues. The germline V gene encodes CDR1 SGHRS and CDR2 YFSETQ. Unmatched junction bases numbered 7, after V lost 3 bases and J lost 4 bases. CDR3 nucleotides: TGCGCCAGCAGCTCCATTGACAGGGCTTACGAGCAGTACTTC. The encoded protein is CASSSIDRAYEQYF.

The chain carries TRBV7-9 and TRBJ2-7; D is tentatively TRBD1 or TRBD2 (6 bases each). Looked up from germline, CDR1 is SEHNR and CDR2 is FQNEAQ (reference sequence). Trimming took 5 bases from V and 2 from J, leaving 19 bases between them. The CDR3 sequence is 16 residues long. CDR3 amino acids: CASSEGGTGNTYEQYF. The DNA of the CDR3 is TGTGCCAGCAGCGAAGGGGGGACTGGCAATACCTACGAGCAGTACTTC.

Comment on this clone: Other DNA sequences in the sample encode the same CDR3. This chain links TRBV10-3 with TRBJ2-5, with TRBD2 matching 13 bases. CDR3 length equals 14 residues. V shed 4 bases, J shed 4 bases, and the junction held 0 bases outside the gene matches. Per the germline V gene, CDR1 is ENHRY and CDR2 is SYGVKD. CDR3 DNA: TGTGCCATCAGTGGACTAGCGGGAGGAGAGACCCAGTACTTC. Amino acids: CAISGLAGGETQYF.

About this clone: Other DNA sequences in the same sample also yield this CDR3. The gene calls are TRBV5-1 and TRBJ1-1; 10 positions agree with TRBD1. Germline V gene data show CDR1 as SGHRS and CDR2 as YFSETQ. The trim removed 4 bases at V and 2 bases at J, leaving 2 bases unmatched. The CDR3 consists of 14 residues. For the CDR3, the DNA is TGCGCCAGCAGCCGGACAGGGGGTAACACTGAAGCTTTCTTT. Translation gives CASSRTGGNTEAFF.

The genes are TRBV18 and TRBJ2-1, with D hard to call. Germline CDR1 and CDR2: KGHSH and LQKENI. The length of the CDR3 is 12 residues. V was trimmed by 2 bases and J by 6 bases, leaving 5 bases between them. The CDR3 reads CASSPAVNEQFF. The CDR3 DNA reads as TGTGCCAGCTCACCAGCGGTCAATGAGCAGTTCTTC. Variable domain in full (rest from reference TRBV18 and TRBJ2-1): NAGVMQNPRHLVRRRGQEARLRCSPMKGHSHVYWYRQLPEEGLKFMVYLQKENIIDESGMPKERFSAEFPKEGPSILRIQQVVRGDSAAYFCASSPAVNEQFFGPGTRLTVL.